This record concerns one TCR beta chain sequence. The data originate from a study of monozygotic twins with inflammatory bowel disease. TCRdb re-called the 5' RACE reads, yielding one record per CDR3 amino acid sequence without DNA. Recorded for this sample: around 450,000 distinct CDR3 sequences. Germline CDR1 and CDR2: DFQATT and SNEGSKA (reference sequence). This CDR3 has 15 residues. The material sequenced was blood. The TCR was taken from a human donor with ulcerative colitis or Crohn's disease, or a healthy co-twin of an affected twin (not recorded which). The chain uses TRBV20-1 and TRBJ1-1; no DNA is available, so the TRBD1 call from TCRdb remains unchecked. The CDR3 protein is CSARNWTGSNTEAFF.